The 22 T cell receptor beta chains listed next were all sequenced from one sample in a study of PD-L1 blockade in urothelial cancer. Sequenced by immunoSEQ multiplex PCR; TCRdb stores in-frame clones only, minus some. Among fewer than 35,000 clones listed, over 80% were seen once. Sequencing was performed on PBMCs, taken around atezolizumab (anti-PD-L1) treatment. All receptors derive from a man in his fifties or sixties with urothelial cancer.

This clone was counted only a few times. This rearrangement joins TRBV19 to TRBJ1-6; TRBD1 aligns across 7 bases. The V gene's germline CDR1 is LNHDA and CDR2 SQIVND (reference sequence). The CDR3 is 14 residues long. After removal of 6 bases from V and 8 bases from J, the junction contained 7 bases not matched to a gene. CDR3 protein: CASRLQGSDSPLHF. DNA for the CDR3: TGTGCCAGTAGGTTACAGGGGTCGGATTCACCCCTCCACTTT.

The chain recombines TRBV25-1 with TRBJ2-1, with 8 bases identical to TRBD2. With V trimmed by 1 base and J by 8 bases, 10 bases remained unmatched. CDR1 MGHDK and CDR2 SYGVNS come from the germline V gene. This CDR3 spans 16 amino acids. CDR3 DNA: TGTGCCAGCAGTGAATCGAGAGCGGGAGATCTTGATGAGCAGTTCTTC. This gives the protein CASSESRAGDLDEQFF.

The sample holds one count of this clone. The rearrangement uses TRBV10-3 and TRBJ2-7, with D maybe TRBD1 (5 bases). Trimming removed 8 bases from V and 6 bases from J, with 26 bases in between. This CDR3 is built from 16 residues. Germline V gene sequence: CDR1 ENHRY, CDR2 SYGVKD. The CDR3: CAISPFLGQGGSEQYF. CDR3 nucleotide sequence: TGTGCCATCTCCCCTTTCTTAGGGCAGGGTGGGTCCGAGCAGTACTTC.

The table lists this clone with a count of one. The V gene is TRBV7-3, the J gene TRBJ1-2; D might be TRBD1 (6 bases). The V end was cut by 5 bases, the J end by 8 bases, with 21 bases between. Germline V gene lookup returns CDR1 SGHTA and CDR2 FQGTGA. This CDR3 contains 15 residues. The CDR3: CASSPVGGSSGGYTF. The DNA for the CDR3 is TGTGCCAGCAGCCCGGTAGGGGGATCCTCCGGGGGCTACACCTTC.

The gene calls are TRBV5-1 and TRBJ2-1, with 12 bases matching TRBD2. The junction had 5 bases not matched to a gene; V was cut back by 7 bases and J by 6 bases. The CDR3 length is 14 residues. The germline V gene encodes CDR1 SGHRS and CDR2 YFSETQ. The CDR3 sequence is CASSLAGGGNEQFF. CDR3 coding DNA: TGCGCCAGCTCCCTAGCGGGAGGGGGCAATGAGCAGTTCTTC.

This chain joins TRBV19 and TRBJ2-7; D possibly corresponds to TRBD1 (5 bases). Germline CDR1 reads LNHDA; CDR2 reads SQIVND (reference sequence). CDR3 length: 13 residues. Trimming left V 5 bases short and J 2 bases short, with 10 bases between. The CDR3 reads CASSVGRAYEQYF. DNA of the CDR3: TGTGCCAGTAGTGTCGGCAGGGCCTACGAGCAGTACTTC.

This chain links TRBV27 with TRBJ2-5; 8 positions agree with TRBD1. The trim removed 6 bases at V and 1 base at J, leaving 4 bases unmatched. The CDR3 runs 14 residues. The germline V gene encodes CDR1 MNHEY and CDR2 SMNVEV (reference sequence). The CDR3 nucleotides read TGTGCCAGCAGCCGGACAGGGTTCCAAGAGACCCAGTACTTC. The encoded protein is CASSRTGFQETQYF.

V usage is TRBV2 and J usage is TRBJ2-2; TRBD2 is a possible D gene (7 bases). Germline V gene sequence: CDR1 SNHLY, CDR2 FYNNEI. CDR3 size: 13 residues. Trimming pared 8 bases from V and 10 bases from J, leaving 17 bases between. CDR3 in DNA: TGTGCCAGCGGGGGGGACAACGTAGAGGAGCTGTTTTTT. It yields the protein CASGGDNVEELFF.

The rearrangement uses TRBV9 and TRBJ2-7, with D maybe TRBD1 (5 bases). Germline V CDR1 and CDR2: SGDLS, YYNGEE. The V and J ends lost 0 bases and 5 bases respectively, with 15 bases between them. The length of the CDR3 is 15 residues. The CDR3 is CASSVGRAPLDEQYF. The CDR3 DNA is TGTGCCAGCAGCGTAGGCAGGGCTCCCCTGGACGAGCAGTACTTC.

The chain couples TRBV9 to TRBJ2-2, with 7 bases lining up with TRBD2. V shed 4 bases and J 7 bases; nucleotides not matched to a gene: 10. The CDR3 loop spans 15 amino acids. CDR1 and CDR2 from the germline V gene are SGDLS and YYNGEE. The CDR3 nucleotides read TGTGCCAGCAGCCCCCGCGGACTAGGGATCGGGGAGCTGTTTTTT. Translated, it gives CASSPRGLGIGELFF.

V and J are TRBV5-1 and TRBJ2-3, with D unclear. Deletions cut 0 bases from V and 2 bases from J, with 4 bases between. CDR1 and CDR2 (germline): SGHRS, YFSETQ. This CDR3 has 13 amino acids. This CDR3 is CASSLAVTDTQYF. Here the CDR3 DNA reads TGCGCCAGCAGCTTGGCAGTCACAGATACGCAGTATTTT.

This chain joins TRBV19 and TRBJ2-7, with D tentatively TRBD1 (6 bases). Looked up from germline, CDR1 is LNHDA and CDR2 is SQIVND (reference sequence). This CDR3 region has 15 residues. Trimming stripped 4 bases from V and 2 bases from J, with 15 bases between. The CDR3 here is CASSKNREGTYEQYF. The CDR3 nucleotides read TGTGCCAGTAGTAAGAACAGGGAAGGAACCTACGAGCAGTACTTC.

The chain uses TRBV7-9 and TRBJ2-1; possibly TRBD1 for D (5 bases). Germline V gives CDR1 SEHNR, CDR2 FQNEAQ (reference sequence). CDR3 size: 12 residues. The V end lost 5 bases, the J end lost 8 bases, and 10 bases lay between the germline ends. In DNA form, the CDR3 reads TGTGCCAGCAGCCCTCTAGGGGATGAGCAGTTCTTC. Protein sequence: CASSPLGDEQFF.

V is TRBV5-1 and J is TRBJ2-1, with 12 nucleotides matching TRBD2. V dropped 4 bases and J dropped 8; count of bases not matched to a gene: 10. The CDR3 consists of 16 residues. Per germline, CDR1 SGHRS and CDR2 YFSETQ. CDR3 protein: CASSPGLAGGHDEQFF. The CDR3 nucleotides read TGCGCCAGCAGCCCGGGACTAGCGGGTGGCCACGATGAGCAGTTCTTC.

The V gene is TRBV27, the J gene TRBJ1-5, with a tentative D call TRBD1 (5 bases). V lost 3 bases to trimming and J lost 0 bases, with 6 bases between them. CDR1 and CDR2 (germline): MNHEY, SMNVEV (reference sequence). CDR3 length: 14 residues. The CDR3 region is CASSFRDSNQPQHF. DNA of the CDR3: TGTGCCAGCAGTTTCAGGGATAGCAATCAGCCCCAGCATTTT.

The chain is built from TRBV4-1 and TRBJ1-4; 11 bases match TRBD1. CDR1 and CDR2 (germline): MGHRA, YSYEKL. Trimming removed 0 bases from V and 10 bases from J; junction bases left unmatched: 10. The CDR3 length is 17 residues. The CDR3 protein is CASSQDPTGTGGGKLFF. CDR3 nucleotide sequence: TGCGCCAGCAGCCAAGATCCAACCGGGACAGGGGGGGGAAAACTGTTTTTT.

This chain links TRBV9 with TRBJ2-5; the match to TRBD2 covers 10 bases. The germline CDR1 and CDR2 sequences are SGDLS and YYNGEE. The ends lost 0 bases at V and 2 bases at J; junction bases unmatched: 4. This CDR3 contains 16 residues. The CDR3 nucleotides are TGTGCCAGCAGCGTAGGTAGCGGGAGGCCACAAGAGACCCAGTACTTC. This translates into CASSVGSGRPQETQYF.

The chain couples TRBV30 to TRBJ1-5, with D possibly matching TRBD1 (5 bases). Germline V gene sequence: CDR1 GTSNPN, CDR2 SVGIG (reference sequence). The length of the CDR3 is 14 residues. Trimming cost V 1 base and J 4 bases, with 11 bases left between them. CDR3 nucleotide sequence: TGTGCCTGGAGTGGGCCACAGGTAAATCAGCCCCAGCATTTT. It encodes CAWSGPQVNQPQHF. Looking up the rest from reference TRBV30 and TRBJ1-5 gives the full variable domain: SQTIHQWPATLVQPVGSPLSLECTVEGTSNPNLYWYRQAAGRGLQLLFYSVGIGQISSEVPQNLSASRPQDRQFILSSKKLLLSDSGFYLCAWSGPQVNQPQHFGDGTRLSIL.

The rearrangement joins TRBV18 to TRBJ2-2; 8 bases line up with TRBD1. Per germline, CDR1 KGHSH and CDR2 LQKENI. The CDR3 consists of 15 residues. The V gene end was trimmed by 5 bases and the J gene end by 6 bases; junction bases not matched to a gene: 8. CDR3 region: CASSSIQGASGELFF. The CDR3 DNA follows: TGTGCCAGCTCATCGATTCAGGGGGCGTCCGGGGAGCTGTTTTTT.

The rearrangement joins TRBV7-8 to TRBJ2-7, with D possibly matching TRBD2 (6 bases). There are 13 residues in the CDR3. Germline values: CDR1 SGHVS, CDR2 FQNEAQ. Trimming took off 5 bases at V and 1 base at J, with 9 bases between the two ends. The CDR3 DNA sequence: TGTGCCAGCAGCCCGGAGGGTTCCTACGAGCAGTACTTC. Protein sequence: CASSPEGSYEQYF.

The CDR3 nucleotides read TGTGCCAGTAGTATCGCCAGGGGCGAGCAGTACTTC. It encodes CASSIARGEQYF. The chain uses TRBV19 and TRBJ2-7; D might be TRBD1 (6 bases). The germline V gene has CDR1 LNHDA and CDR2 SQIVND (reference sequence). V lost 3 bases, J lost 6 bases, and 9 bases lay in between. This CDR3 contains 12 residues.

This chain joins TRBV7-8 and TRBJ1-2; 10 bases align to TRBD1. The V gene end was trimmed by 5 bases and the J gene end by 8 bases; junction bases not matched to a gene: 8. The CDR3 extends over 14 amino acids. Germline CDR1 reads SGHVS; CDR2 reads FQNEAQ. The CDR3 reads CASSPGQGPYGYTF. The CDR3 nucleotides read TGTGCCAGCAGCCCGGGACAGGGGCCCTACGGCTACACCTTC.